This note documents a single T cell receptor (beta chain) sequence. The antigen remains unidentified. Use of 60 Vbeta and 13 Jbeta primers characterized the PCR. The method was immunoSEQ multiplex PCR; TCRdb's version includes in-frame clones alone and lacks a portion of them. The table includes some 90,000 clones, under 85% detected once. This specimen belongs to a study of cytomegalovirus exposure and HLA in healthy donors. At the level of the study: The study placed approximately 80% of its approximately 380 genotyped donors in the Caucasian-associated ancestry cluster.

Findings and caveats of the study: Only CMV serostatus was available as immune exposure information. Many donors shared some public TCRs, even though most TCR sequences were rare. Some segments of the V type, notably TRBV6-2 and TRBV6-3, were excluded as indistinguishable.

In germline, CDR1 is SGHNT, CDR2 YENEEA. With V trimmed by 2 bases and J by 7 bases, 10 bases remained unmatched. The CDR3 spans 17 residues. The chain recombines TRBV11-3 with TRBJ2-1; 11 bases fit TRBD2. The source material was PBMCs. This sequence was found in a woman in her forties in good health and CMV-seronegative. The CDR3 sequence: CASSLSPSGRTANEQFF. CDR3 nucleotide sequence: TGTGCCAGCAGCTTATCACCTAGCGGGAGGACGGCAAATGAGCAGTTCTTC.